These 31 T cell receptor beta chains share one sample of origin, sequenced in a study of T cell responses to AZD1222 COVID-19 vaccine. The method was immunoSEQ multiplex PCR; TCRdb's version includes in-frame clones alone and lacks a portion of them. Here the sample spans roughly 28,000 clones, approximately 88% being singletons. This sample comprised peripheral blood, obtained on day 0 of AZD1222 vaccination. The origin of the receptors is an adult in good health.

The chain employs TRBV18 and TRBJ1-6, with 9 bases fitting TRBD1. V dropped 4 bases and J dropped 9; count of bases not matched to a gene: 10. The germline V gene has CDR1 KGHSH and CDR2 LQKENI. The CDR3 loop spans 16 amino acids. CDR3: CASSQTVADRGSPLHF. The CDR3 DNA sequence: TGTGCCAGCTCACAAACGGTGGCGGACAGGGGTTCACCCCTCCACTTT.

J is TRBJ1-2 and V is TRBV28; D is ambiguous. V lost 4 bases to trimming and J lost 6 bases, with 18 bases between them. Germline CDR1 reads MDHEN; CDR2 reads SYDVKM. There are 15 residues in the CDR3. CDR3 DNA sequence: TGTGCCAGCAGTTCCCAAGGGCGGGGTAATGATGGCTACACCTTC. This gives the protein CASSSQGRGNDGYTF.

This sequence joins TRBV6-5 and TRBJ2-7; no firm D call. Germline V gives CDR1 MNHEY, CDR2 SVGAGI. The V end was cut by 7 bases, the J end by 3 bases, with 13 bases between. This CDR3 is 13 amino acids long. The CDR3 DNA is TGTGCCAGCAAGCTTGGAACTTACTACGAGCAGTACTTC. This gives the protein CASKLGTYYEQYF.

V is TRBV27 and J is TRBJ2-7, with 7 nucleotides matching TRBD1. Unmatched junction bases numbered 9, after V lost 3 bases and J lost 4 bases. CDR1 MNHEY and CDR2 SMNVEV come from the germline V gene (reference sequence). CDR3 length: 15 amino acids. The CDR3 loop is CASSFKGQIQYEQYF. Written as DNA, the CDR3 is TGTGCCAGCAGTTTCAAGGGACAGATTCAATACGAGCAGTACTTC.

This clone was detected only once. The chain carries TRBV28 and TRBJ1-3; no definite D call. The CDR3 loop spans 14 amino acids. Trimming removed 6 bases from V and 5 bases from J, with 14 bases in between. Per the germline V gene, CDR1 is MDHEN and CDR2 is SYDVKM. The CDR3, as DNA: TGTGCCAGCAGCCCAGGCCCGGCAAGAAACACCATATATTTT. Translation: CASSPGPARNTIYF.

The chain combines TRBV21-1 with TRBJ1-3; the table calls TRBD1, which could not be checked here. TRBV21-1 is classified as a pseudogene. The CDR3 totals 16 residues. Written as DNA, the CDR3 is TGTGCCAGCAGCAAACAGGGCGGAGTCGGAGTAAACACCATATATTTT. As protein: CASSKQGGVGVNTIYF.

The genes are TRBV27 and TRBJ2-2; D gene ambiguous. Per the germline V gene, CDR1 is MNHEY and CDR2 is SMNVEV (reference sequence). Trimming took off 3 bases at V and 8 bases at J, with 10 bases between the two ends. The CDR3 loop spans 13 amino acids. The CDR3: CASSLIVNGELFF. CDR3 sequence (DNA): TGTGCCAGCAGTTTGATTGTGAATGGGGAGCTGTTTTTT.

This clone was observed a single time. This chain links TRBV7-2 with TRBJ1-2, with 8 bases that match TRBD1. The V gene end was trimmed by 3 bases and the J gene end by 4 bases; junction bases not matched to a gene: 4. The CDR3 covers 14 residues. CDR1 is SGHTA, CDR2 FQGNSA, per germline. The CDR3 DNA reads as TGTGCCAGCAGCTTCCCGACAGGGGCCTATGGCTACACCTTC. It specifies CASSFPTGAYGYTF.

This clone was counted once. CDR3 in DNA: TGCGCCAGCAGCTCGACGGTATCTAACTATGGCTACACCTTC. Translating it yields CASSSTVSNYGYTF. V is TRBV5-1 and J is TRBJ1-2; no clear D gene. Trimming cost V 3 bases and J 0 bases, with 9 bases left between them. This CDR3 spans 14 amino acids. The germline V gene has CDR1 SGHRS and CDR2 YFSETQ.

The chain is built from TRBV19 and TRBJ2-7; D uncertain. The CDR3 extends over 12 amino acids. V was clipped by 4 bases and J by 3 bases, with 7 bases between them. Germline V gene lookup returns CDR1 LNHDA and CDR2 SQIVND (reference sequence). CDR3 residues: CASSKTGYEQYF. As DNA, the CDR3 is TGTGCCAGTAGTAAGACTGGCTACGAGCAGTACTTC.

V and J are TRBV5-1 and TRBJ1-1; D unclear. The CDR3 has 17 amino acids. Germline lookup yields CDR1 SGHRS and CDR2 YFSETQ. Trimming left V 4 bases short and J 0 bases short, with 19 bases between. For the CDR3, the DNA is TGCGCCAGCAGCGCCCCGGGAAGAGAGGGAATGAACACTGAAGCTTTCTTT. This encodes CASSAPGREGMNTEAFF. The variable domain in full, with the rest retrieved from reference TRBV5-1 and TRBJ1-1, is KAGVTQTPRYLIKTRGQQVTLSCSPISGHRSVSWYQQTPGQGLQFLFEYFSETQRNKGNFPGRFSGRQFSNSRSEMNVSTLELGDSALYLCASSAPGREGMNTEAFFGQGTRLTVV.

This rearrangement joins TRBV7-3 to TRBJ2-7; the match to TRBD1 covers 7 bases. This CDR3 has 14 amino acids. CDR1 is SGHTA, CDR2 FQGTGA, per germline. The trim removed 6 bases at V and 0 bases at J, leaving 5 bases unmatched. DNA of the CDR3: TGTGCCAGCAGTCGGGACAGATACTCCTACGAGCAGTACTTC. Residues: CASSRDRYSYEQYF.

The gene calls are TRBV7-8 and TRBJ2-1; D possibly corresponds to TRBD2 (6 bases). The germline CDR1 and CDR2 sequences are SGHVS and FQNEAQ. The CDR3 runs to 16 residues. V lost 1 base and J 2 bases, leaving 12 bases between the germline ends. DNA of the CDR3: TGTGCCAGCAGCTTAGGTCGCCTAGCGACCTACAATGAGCAGTTCTTC. It yields the protein CASSLGRLATYNEQFF. The full variable domain, its missing parts supplied by reference TRBV7-8 and TRBJ2-1, is GAGVSQSPRYKVAKRGQDVALRCDPISGHVSLFWYQQALGQGPEFLTYFQNEAQLDKSGLPSDRFFAERPEGSVSTLKIQRTQQEDSAVYLCASSLGRLATYNEQFFGPGTRLTVL.

This chain links TRBV6-5 with TRBJ2-2; D could derive from TRBD1 or TRBD2 (5 bases each). This CDR3 region has 16 residues. CDR1 is MNHEY, CDR2 SVGAGI, per germline. Deletions cut 0 bases from V and 4 bases from J, with 12 bases between. The CDR3 region is CASSYSPGPLTGELFF. In DNA, the CDR3 is TGTGCCAGCAGTTACTCTCCGGGACCGCTCACCGGGGAGCTGTTTTTT.

The CDR3 coding sequence is TGTGCCAGTAGTATCCCAGGGGGAACTAATGAAAAACTGTTTTTT. Translating it yields CASSIPGGTNEKLFF. This chain connects TRBV19 to TRBJ1-4, with 7 bases matching TRBD1. This CDR3 has 15 residues. CDR1 and CDR2 from the germline V gene are LNHDA and SQIVND (reference sequence). Germline trimming cut 3 bases from V and 1 base from J; bases unmatched to any gene: 2.

The rearrangement uses TRBV2 and TRBJ2-7; no definite D call. The CDR3 extends over 16 amino acids. V was trimmed by 3 bases and J by 3 bases, leaving 18 bases between them. The germline gives CDR1 SNHLY, CDR2 FYNNEI. CDR3 region: CASSEWLPTKGYEQYF. CDR3 DNA: TGTGCCAGCAGTGAGTGGTTACCAACGAAAGGCTACGAGCAGTACTTC.

V gene TRBV6-2 or TRBV6-3 combines with J gene TRBJ2-4, with D tentatively TRBD2 (6 bases). This CDR3 region has 16 residues. The germline V gene encodes CDR1 MNHEY and CDR2 SVGEGT. Trimming removed 5 bases from V and 1 base from J, with 15 bases in between. The CDR3 DNA follows: TGTGCCAGCAGTCGTGGAGGGGATGGGGCCAAAAACATTCAGTACTTC. This translates into CASSRGGDGAKNIQYF.

This clone has just one count. The V and J genes are TRBV4-1 and TRBJ2-1, with 13 nucleotides matching TRBD2. The trim removed 2 bases at V and 4 bases at J, leaving 2 bases unmatched. The germline V gene has CDR1 MGHRA and CDR2 YSYEKL. CDR3 length: 16 residues. The CDR3: CASSQMGLAGYNEQFF. In nucleotides, the CDR3 is TGCGCCAGCAGCCAAATGGGACTAGCGGGGTACAATGAGCAGTTCTTC.

V usage is TRBV4-2 and J usage is TRBJ2-5; D perhaps matches TRBD1 (5 bases). This CDR3 contains 13 residues. Germline CDR1 and CDR2: LGHNA and YNFKEQ. V lost 1 base to trimming and J lost 6 bases, with 9 bases between them. This chain's CDR3 is CASSQGGAKTQYF. The CDR3 nucleotides are TGTGCCAGCAGCCAAGGGGGCGCGAAGACCCAGTACTTC.

Notes on this clone: One junction end disagrees with the germline gene, perhaps due to a read error. V usage is TRBV20-1 and J usage is TRBJ2-3; D is possibly TRBD1 or TRBD2 (5 bases each). Germline loops: CDR1 DFQATT, CDR2 SNEGSKA (reference sequence). There are 9 residues in the CDR3. As DNA, the CDR3 is TGCAGTGCTGGGGACCTCGGAGACTTT. This gives the protein CSAGDLGDF.

This clone has only a few counts. This chain uses TRBV4-1 with TRBJ2-5, with D perhaps TRBD1 or TRBD2 (5 bases each). From germline, CDR1 is MGHRA and CDR2 YSYEKL. With 4 bases removed from V and 1 base from J, the gap between germline ends came to 22 bases. This CDR3 is built from 18 residues. The CDR3 region is CASSPGTGVEISQETQYF. As DNA, the CDR3 is TGCGCCAGCAGCCCGGGGACCGGGGTCGAAATTTCCCAAGAGACCCAGTACTTC.

The V gene is TRBV19, the J gene TRBJ1-6; 9 nucleotides align to TRBD1. Germline CDR1 LNHDA, CDR2 SQIVND (reference sequence). Trimming at V came to 5 bases and at J to 7 bases, leaving 9 bases not matched to a gene. The CDR3 has 16 residues. The CDR3: CASSVYGTGFNSPLHF. CDR3 bases: TGTGCCAGTAGTGTATATGGGACAGGGTTCAATTCACCCCTCCACTTT.

V and J are TRBV5-8 and TRBJ2-7; D gene unclear. The germline CDR1 and CDR2 sequences are SGHTS and YDEGEE. Trimming cost V 3 bases and J 4 bases, with 8 bases left between them. The CDR3 has 12 residues. DNA for the CDR3: TGTGCCAGCAGCTACAAGTTTTACGAGCAGTACTTC. Translating it yields CASSYKFYEQYF. The complete variable domain, with remaining parts taken from reference TRBV5-8 and TRBJ2-7, reads EAGVTQSPTHLIKTRGQQATLRCSPISGHTSVYWYQQALGLGLQFLLWYDEGEERNRGNFPPRFSGRQFPNYSSELNVNALELEDSALYLCASSYKFYEQYFGPGTRLTVT.

The V and J genes are TRBV10-3 and TRBJ2-3; D is uncertain. Germline assignment: CDR1 ENHRY and CDR2 SYGVKD. The CDR3 loop spans 13 amino acids. V lost 4 bases to trimming and J lost 4 bases, with 9 bases between them. This CDR3 reads CAISAVSADTQYF. CDR3 coding DNA: TGTGCCATCAGTGCTGTGAGCGCAGATACGCAGTATTTT.

J is TRBJ1-5 and V is TRBV19; D unclear. The CDR3 length is 12 residues. V lost 7 bases and J 0 bases, leaving 4 bases between the germline ends. Germline CDR1 LNHDA, CDR2 SQIVND (reference sequence). The CDR3 nucleotides are TGTGCCAGTACTTATAGCAATCAGCCCCAGCATTTT. It translates to CASTYSNQPQHF. Combining the CDR3 with reference TRBV19 and TRBJ1-5 gives the whole variable domain DGGITQSPKYLFRKEGQNVTLSCEQNLNHDAMYWYRQDPGQGLRLIYYSQIVNDFQKGDIAEGYSVSREKKESFPLTVTSAQKNPTAFYLCASTYSNQPQHFGDGTRLSIL.

The rearrangement joins TRBV9 to TRBJ1-2; D is undetermined. CDR3 size: 13 residues. The V end lost 0 bases, the J end lost 4 bases, and 7 bases lay between the germline ends. Germline V gene data show CDR1 as SGDLS and CDR2 as YYNGEE. The CDR3 DNA sequence: TGTGCCAGCAGCGTAGGGCAATTCTATGGCTACACCTTC. This sequence encodes CASSVGQFYGYTF. Full variable domain (outside the CDR3, taken from reference TRBV9 and TRBJ1-2): DSGVTQTPKHLITATGQRVTLRCSPRSGDLSVYWYQQSLDQGLQFLIQYYNGEERAKGNILERFSAQQFPDLHSELNLSSLELGDSALYFCASSVGQFYGYTFGSGTRLTVV.

The chain recombines TRBV7-2 with TRBJ1-4; tentatively, D is TRBD1 (6 bases). CDR1 is SGHTA and CDR2 is FQGNSA in the germline V gene. Trimming shortened V by 2 bases and J by 0 bases, and 16 bases separated the two germline ends. The length of the CDR3 is 18 residues. The CDR3 sequence: CASSLRGRRLATNEKLFF. The CDR3 bases are TGTGCCAGCAGCTTACGGGGGCGGCGCCTTGCAACTAATGAAAAACTGTTTTTT.

The chain recombines TRBV21-1 with TRBJ1-5; TRBD1, the table's D call, was not compared with the DNA. TRBV21-1 is annotated as a pseudogene. CDR3 size: 17 residues. The CDR3 DNA follows: TGTGCCAGCAGCAACGAGGACAGGGTCCATCGCAATCAGCCCCAGCATTTT. It yields the protein CASSNEDRVHRNQPQHF.

The gene calls are TRBV18 and TRBJ1-5; a weak D match, TRBD1 (5 bases). Germline assignment: CDR1 KGHSH and CDR2 LQKENI. The CDR3 consists of 15 residues. V was pared by 3 bases and J by 2 bases, with 11 bases between. CDR3 nucleotides: TGTGCCAGCTCACCCAGGGAGGTAGGCAATCAGCCCCAGCATTTT. Translated: CASSPREVGNQPQHF.

The rearrangement links TRBV28 to TRBJ2-7; 9 bases are shared with TRBD2. Germline V gives CDR1 MDHEN, CDR2 SYDVKM. The CDR3 spans 14 residues. Germline trimming cut 2 bases from V and 5 bases from J; bases unmatched to any gene: 4. The CDR3 DNA follows: TGTGCCAGCAGTTTAGCGGGAGGGCCCCACGAGCAGTACTTC. Amino acid sequence: CASSLAGGPHEQYF.

The chain recombines TRBV18 with TRBJ2-7, with D maybe TRBD2 (5 bases). The CDR3 is 17 residues long. Germline CDR1 reads KGHSH; CDR2 reads LQKENI. Trimming removed 3 bases from V and 2 bases from J, with 20 bases in between. CDR3 nucleotides: TGTGCCAGCTCACCCGAGGGATGGCGAACTACTACCTACGAGCAGTACTTC. It translates to CASSPEGWRTTTYEQYF.